Ten or more counts support the clone carrying this T cell receptor beta chain. Its antigen is unknown. There are 14 residues in the CDR3. The germline gives CDR1 SQVTM, CDR2 ANQGSEA. Unmatched junction bases numbered 6, after V lost 7 bases and J lost 2 bases. These data come from a study of T cells after yellow fever vaccination. General study findings and limits: It was a weaker secondary response, yet one that peaked faster, at day 5 versus 15.

TCRdb called the 5' RACE reads again in MiXCR, with one record for every CDR3 protein. This sample has about 130,000 distinct CDR3 sequences; approximately 6.6% occur once, and the top ten carry more than 0.6%. J is TRBJ2-3 and V is TRBV29-1, with TRBD1 matching 10 bases. The specimen was CD4+ T cells sorted from PBMCs, collected 10 days after the yellow fever booster vaccination. This receptor was taken from a man younger than 40 who received the YFV17D yellow fever vaccine. CDR3 sequence (DNA): TGCAGCGGGTGGGGACAGGGGATCACAGATACGCAGTATTTT. As protein: CSGWGQGITDTQYF.